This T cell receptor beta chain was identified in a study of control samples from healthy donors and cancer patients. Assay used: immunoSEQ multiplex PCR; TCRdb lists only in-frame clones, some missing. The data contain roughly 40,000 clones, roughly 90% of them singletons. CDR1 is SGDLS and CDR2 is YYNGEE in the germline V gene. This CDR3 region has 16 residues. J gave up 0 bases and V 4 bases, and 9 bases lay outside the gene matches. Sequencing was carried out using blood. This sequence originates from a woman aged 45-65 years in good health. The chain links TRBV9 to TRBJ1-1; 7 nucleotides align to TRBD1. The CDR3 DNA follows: TGTGCCAGCAGCCCCGAGGGACAGATCATGAACACTGAAGCTTTCTTT. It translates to CASSPEGQIMNTEAFF.